The 29 T cell receptor beta chains below come from one sample, sequenced in a study of T cell responses to AZD1222 COVID-19 vaccine. Using immunoSEQ multiplex PCR, the repertoire was profiled, and TCRdb retains in-frame clones only, with some absent. The sample carries 150,000 to 200,000 clones, 87% recorded once. This material consisted of peripheral blood, taken 28 days after the second AZD1222 dose. All receptors derive from an adult who received the AZD1222 COVID-19 vaccine.

This chain connects TRBV2 to TRBJ2-3; 8 bases line up with TRBD2. Germline-derived CDR1 and CDR2 are SNHLY and FYNNEI. The CDR3 sequence is 15 residues long. Trimming took 4 bases from V and 2 from J; bases not matched to a gene: 5. This chain's CDR3 is CASSGLATSTDTQYF. In nucleotides, the CDR3 is TGTGCCAGCAGTGGACTAGCGACCTCCACAGATACGCAGTATTTT. Together with reference TRBV2 and TRBJ2-3, the CDR3 gives the full variable domain: EPEVTQTPSHQVTQMGQEVILRCVPISNHLYFYWYRQILGQKVEFLVSFYNNEISEKSEIFDDQFSVERPDGSNFTLKIRSTKLEDSAMYFCASSGLATSTDTQYFGPGTRLTVL.

The chain uses TRBV25-1 and TRBJ2-1; 10 positions match TRBD2. Germline lookup yields CDR1 MGHDK and CDR2 SYGVNS. The ends lost 3 bases at V and 4 bases at J; junction bases unmatched: 6. The CDR3 is 16 amino acids. The CDR3 loop is CASSDLSGGNYNEQFF. Here the CDR3 DNA reads TGTGCCAGCAGTGACCTTAGCGGGGGGAATTACAATGAGCAGTTCTTC.

V is TRBV6-4 and J is TRBJ1-2; tentatively, D is TRBD1 (6 bases). Trimming pared 0 bases from V and 8 bases from J, leaving 16 bases between. This CDR3 is 15 amino acids long. CDR1 is MRHNA, CDR2 SNTAGT, per germline. In DNA, the CDR3 is TGTGCCAGCAGTGACTCAATCACAGGGTCCGGAGGCTACACCTTC. It is translated as CASSDSITGSGGYTF.

V usage is TRBV4-2 and J usage is TRBJ2-7; TRBD2 matches at 8 bases. The CDR3 runs to 13 residues. Trimming removed 4 bases from V and 2 bases from J; junction bases left unmatched: 1. Germline lookup yields CDR1 LGHNA and CDR2 YNFKEQ. CDR3 region: CASSRGGTYEQYF. CDR3 coding DNA: TGTGCCAGCAGCCGCGGGGGGACCTACGAGCAGTACTTC.

This chain connects TRBV7-6 to TRBJ2-1; no clear D gene. The CDR3 totals 13 residues. CDR1 and CDR2 (germline): SGHVS, FNYEAQ. V lost 5 bases to trimming and J lost 7 bases, with 12 bases between them. CDR3 region: CASSAMRMNEQFF. The CDR3 coding sequence is TGTGCCAGCAGCGCGATGCGGATGAATGAGCAGTTCTTC. The complete variable domain, with remaining parts taken from reference TRBV7-6 and TRBJ2-1, reads GAGVSQSPRYKVTKRGQDVALRCDPISGHVSLYWYRQALGQGPEFLTYFNYEAQQDKSGLPNDRFSAERPEGSISTLTIQRTEQRDSAMYRCASSAMRMNEQFFGPGTRLTVL.

The J gene is TRBJ2-1, the V gene TRBV5-1; no clear D. V lost 4 bases and J 6 bases, leaving 8 bases between the germline ends. Germline V lookup: CDR1 SGHRS, CDR2 YFSETQ. The CDR3 is made up of 12 amino acids. The CDR3 region is CASSTYSNEQFF. Written as DNA, the CDR3 is TGCGCCAGCAGCACTTATTCCAATGAGCAGTTCTTC. The complete variable domain, with remaining parts taken from reference TRBV5-1 and TRBJ2-1, reads KAGVTQTPRYLIKTRGQQVTLSCSPISGHRSVSWYQQTPGQGLQFLFEYFSETQRNKGNFPGRFSGRQFSNSRSEMNVSTLELGDSALYLCASSTYSNEQFFGPGTRLTVL.

V gene TRBV6-5 combines with J gene TRBJ1-2, with 9 positions matching TRBD1. Germline CDR1 is MNHEY and CDR2 is SVGAGI. This CDR3 comprises 16 residues. The V gene end was trimmed by 4 bases and the J gene end by 0 bases; junction bases not matched to a gene: 6. The CDR3 DNA reads as TGTGCCAGCAGTTCTCCGGGACAGGGCCCTAACTATGGCTACACCTTC. It translates to CASSSPGQGPNYGYTF.

The CDR3 here is CASTAQPGHYGYTF. CDR3 DNA sequence: TGTGCCAGCACCGCACAGCCAGGGCACTATGGCTACACCTTC. V is TRBV6-4 and J is TRBJ1-2; a possible D gene is TRBD1 (5 bases). Germline CDR1 is MRHNA and CDR2 is SNTAGT. Trimming left V 7 bases short and J 3 bases short, with 15 bases between. This CDR3 comprises 14 residues.

The chain has TRBV19 and TRBJ2-1, with D unresolved. CDR3 length: 15 residues. CDR1 and CDR2 from the germline V gene are LNHDA and SQIVND (reference sequence). V was cut by 6 bases and J by 5 bases, with 17 bases left in between. The CDR3 sequence is CASSPFGWADNEQFF. The CDR3 coding sequence is TGTGCCAGTAGCCCCTTTGGGTGGGCCGACAATGAGCAGTTCTTC.

The chain uses TRBV6-5 and TRBJ1-6; no reliable D call. Germline lookup yields CDR1 MNHEY and CDR2 SVGAGI. This CDR3 region has 13 residues. With 7 bases removed from V and 3 bases from J, the gap between germline ends came to 7 bases. CDR3 sequence: CASTRFYNSPLHF. The CDR3 DNA reads TGTGCCAGCACTAGGTTCTATAATTCACCCCTCCACTTT.

J is TRBJ2-2 and V is TRBV3-1 (or the pseudogene TRBV3-2); no definite D call. Germline V gives CDR1 LGHDT, CDR2 YNNKEL (reference sequence). The germline V and J ends were trimmed by 7 bases and 4 bases, with 13 bases remaining between them. The CDR3 consists of 14 residues. CDR3 sequence (DNA): TGTGCCAGCACCCTTGGAAGCCCCACCGGGGAGCTGTTTTTT. Residues: CASTLGSPTGELFF.

The chain recombines TRBV3-1 (or the pseudogene TRBV3-2) with TRBJ1-1; D call uncertain. Trimming removed 4 bases from V and 0 bases from J, with 12 bases in between. The CDR3 extends over 15 amino acids. The germline gives CDR1 LGHDT, CDR2 YNNKEL (reference sequence). The CDR3 DNA is TGTGCCAGCAGCCCTTCGGGGAAAATGAACACTGAAGCTTTCTTT. As protein: CASSPSGKMNTEAFF.

This sequence joins TRBV7-8 and TRBJ2-1; TRBD1 matches 8 bases. Germline CDR1 and CDR2: SGHVS and FQNEAQ. V trimming: 5 bases; J trimming: 8 bases; junction bases outside the gene matches: 11. This CDR3 is built from 15 residues. The CDR3 nucleotides read TGTGCCAGCAGCACACCGAGGACAGGGATGGATGAGCAGTTCTTC. It codes for CASSTPRTGMDEQFF.

J is TRBJ1-1 and V is TRBV5-6; perhaps TRBD1 as D (5 bases). Deletions cut 1 base from V and 7 bases from J, with 11 bases between. Germline V gene lookup returns CDR1 SGHDT and CDR2 YYEEEE. The CDR3 sequence is 13 residues long. For the CDR3, the DNA is TGTGCCAGCAGCTTGAAATTGGGGGTTGAAGCTTTCTTT. Translating it yields CASSLKLGVEAFF.

V is TRBV6-2 or TRBV6-3 and J is TRBJ1-6; tentative D call: TRBD1 (5 bases). V lost 5 bases and J 3 bases, leaving 14 bases between the germline ends. CDR1 and CDR2 (germline): MNHEY, SVGEGT. CDR3 length: 16 residues. CDR3 in amino acids: CASSHRGRFYNSPLHF. In DNA form, the CDR3 reads TGTGCCAGCAGTCATCGGGGGAGATTCTATAATTCACCCCTCCACTTT.

This clone appeared a single time. This chain connects TRBV4-1 to TRBJ2-5; unclear D gene. The V gene's germline CDR1 is MGHRA and CDR2 YSYEKL. Trimming removed 0 bases at V and 0 bases at J, with 14 bases between. The CDR3 consists of 17 residues. CDR3 sequence (DNA): TGCGCCAGCAGCCAAGATCTGGCAGTGTCAAACCAAGAGACCCAGTACTTC. It codes for CASSQDLAVSNQETQYF.

This clone was seen only a few times. V usage is TRBV10-2 and J usage is TRBJ2-5; 9 bases are shared with TRBD1. After removal of 9 bases from V and 5 bases from J, the junction contained 1 base not matched to a gene. Germline V gives CDR1 WSHSY, CDR2 SAAADI. CDR3 size: 11 residues. The DNA for the CDR3 is TGCGCCAGTGGACAGGGGGAGACCCAGTACTTC. Its protein is CASGQGETQYF.

The sample holds one count of this clone. The rearrangement uses TRBV30 and TRBJ1-2, with 10 bases matching TRBD1. Germline CDR1 reads GTSNPN; CDR2 reads SVGIG (reference sequence). The CDR3 is 12 residues long. V was clipped by 8 bases and J by 3 bases; unmatched bases: 3. The CDR3 sequence: CAGGQGYYGYTF. In DNA form, the CDR3 reads TGTGCCGGGGGACAGGGGTACTATGGCTACACCTTC.

This chain uses TRBV27 with TRBJ1-4, with 7 bases matching TRBD1. J lost 8 bases, V lost 0 bases, and 9 bases had no gene match. Germline CDR1 reads MNHEY; CDR2 reads SMNVEV (reference sequence). This CDR3 comprises 16 residues. CDR3 region: CASSLSPTGRGEKLFF. In DNA form, the CDR3 reads TGTGCCAGCAGTTTATCCCCGACAGGGAGAGGCGAAAAACTGTTTTTT.

The chain employs TRBV24-1 and TRBJ2-3, with D unclear. The CDR3 covers 13 residues. Germline V gene data show CDR1 as KGHDR and CDR2 as SFDVKD. The V and J ends lost 3 bases and 6 bases respectively, with 9 bases between them. CDR3 protein: CATSDPLSDTQYF. In DNA form, the CDR3 reads TGTGCCACCAGTGATCCTCTTTCGGATACGCAGTATTTT.

This sequence joins TRBV6-2 or TRBV6-3 and TRBJ2-5; D gene ambiguous. This CDR3 comprises 16 residues. Trimming removed 0 bases from V and 5 bases from J, with 16 bases in between. CDR1 is MNHEY, CDR2 SVGEGT, per germline. For the CDR3, the DNA is TGTGCCAGCAGTTACTCTGACCCCGTAAGCGAGGAGACCCAGTACTTC. Translation gives CASSYSDPVSEETQYF.

This chain links TRBV3-1 (or the pseudogene TRBV3-2) with TRBJ2-1; TRBD2 matches at 8 bases. Germline V gene sequence: CDR1 LGHDT, CDR2 YNNKEL (reference sequence). Germline trimming cut 4 bases from V and 8 bases from J; bases unmatched to any gene: 10. The CDR3 has 15 residues. The CDR3 region has the DNA TGTGCCAGCAGCCCTTCGGGGGGGCCTAACGATGAGCAGTTCTTC. Translation gives CASSPSGGPNDEQFF.

The V gene is TRBV15, the J gene TRBJ2-1, with 8 nucleotides matching TRBD2. V trimming: 5 bases; J trimming: 5 bases; junction bases outside the gene matches: 11. CDR1 and CDR2 from the germline V gene are LNHNV and YYDKDF (reference sequence). The CDR3 sequence is 16 residues long. The CDR3 nucleotides are TGTGCCACCAGCCTCCCGGGAGGGGGTACCAACAATGAGCAGTTCTTC. It encodes CATSLPGGGTNNEQFF.

The V call is TRBV5-1, the J call TRBJ1-2; 7 bases align to TRBD1. V was clipped by 4 bases and J by 4 bases; unmatched bases: 10. Germline V gives CDR1 SGHRS, CDR2 YFSETQ. The CDR3 length is 15 residues. DNA of the CDR3: TGCGCCAGCAGCAATGGACAGGCCTCTGCCTATGGCTACACCTTC. It yields the protein CASSNGQASAYGYTF.

The chain carries TRBV19 and TRBJ2-4; maybe TRBD1 (6 bases). The CDR3 consists of 17 residues. The germline CDR1 and CDR2 sequences are LNHDA and SQIVND (reference sequence). Trimming shortened V by 5 bases and J by 2 bases, and 19 bases separated the two germline ends. CDR3 loop: CASSFHSGVTSKNIQYF. The CDR3 DNA is TGTGCCAGTAGTTTCCACTCAGGGGTCACGTCCAAAAACATTCAGTACTTC.

This clone was picked up one time. V gene TRBV18 combines with J gene TRBJ1-6; D unresolved. The V gene lost 3 bases and the J gene lost 8 bases, with 8 bases spanning the gap. CDR1 and CDR2 (germline): KGHSH, LQKENI. The CDR3 is made up of 13 amino acids. CDR3 sequence: CASSPLDDSPLHF. CDR3 DNA sequence: TGTGCCAGCTCACCCCTGGATGATTCACCCCTCCACTTT. The full variable domain, completed using reference TRBV18 and TRBJ1-6, is NAGVMQNPRHLVRRRGQEARLRCSPMKGHSHVYWYRQLPEEGLKFMVYLQKENIIDESGMPKERFSAEFPKEGPSILRIQQVVRGDSAAYFCASSPLDDSPLHFGNGTRLTVT.

The gene calls are TRBV5-6 and TRBJ1-1, with D unresolved. The CDR3 loop spans 13 amino acids. Deletions cut 3 bases from V and 1 base from J, with 7 bases between. Germline V gene sequence: CDR1 SGHDT, CDR2 YYEEEE. This CDR3 reads CASSSVTNTEAFF. CDR3 nucleotides: TGTGCCAGCAGCTCCGTGACGAACACTGAAGCTTTCTTT.

V usage is TRBV5-1 and J usage is TRBJ2-5; TRBD1 aligns across 11 bases. J was trimmed by 4 bases and V by 4 bases; bases with no gene match: 3. CDR3 length: 14 amino acids. CDR1 and CDR2 from the germline V gene are SGHRS and YFSETQ. CDR3 in amino acids: CASSADRGRETQYF. CDR3 nucleotides: TGCGCCAGCAGCGCGGACAGGGGGCGAGAGACCCAGTACTTC. Supplemented by reference TRBV5-1 and TRBJ2-5, the full variable domain reads KAGVTQTPRYLIKTRGQQVTLSCSPISGHRSVSWYQQTPGQGLQFLFEYFSETQRNKGNFPGRFSGRQFSNSRSEMNVSTLELGDSALYLCASSADRGRETQYFGPGTRLLVL.

The chain joins TRBV15 to TRBJ1-5; no clear D gene. The V gene lost 0 bases and the J gene lost 4 bases, with 10 bases spanning the gap. CDR1 is LNHNV, CDR2 YYDKDF, per germline (reference sequence). This CDR3 is 15 amino acids long. DNA for the CDR3: TGTGCCACCAGCAGAGATCTGGGAAGAAATCAGCCCCAGCATTTT. As protein: CATSRDLGRNQPQHF.